This T cell receptor (beta chain) was documented in a study of PD-L1 blockade in urothelial cancer. Study-level background: Analysis of blood occurred 3 weeks (second dose) and 6 weeks after treatment start. Findings of the study overall: Sub-median blood TCR clonality before treatment predicted longer survival.

CDR3 length: 15 amino acids. Germline V CDR1 and CDR2: LGHNT, FRNRAP. Trimming cost V 6 bases and J 4 bases; bases outside gene matches: 10. Every PCR received spiked-in synthetic TCR analog templates. Here immunoSEQ multiplex PCR was the method, and the copy in TCRdb shows in-frame clones only, minus some. The data show around 49,000 clones, 70% to 90% seen once. The time point is: peripheral blood 6 weeks after treatment start. Patient sample counts ranged from 1 to 8, pretreatment and on-treatment. This clone has only a few counts. The antigen is unknown. The source was PBMCs, collected around atezolizumab (anti-PD-L1) treatment. The sequence was obtained from a man aged 55-75 years with urothelial cancer. The chain carries TRBV12-5 and TRBJ1-1; TRBD1 matches 8 bases. CDR3 in amino acids: CASGYGTGLGTEAFF. The CDR3 DNA reads TGTGCTAGTGGCTACGGGACAGGCCTTGGCACTGAAGCTTTCTTT.